These 14 T cell receptor beta chains share one sample of origin, sequenced in a study of long-term antiretroviral therapy in people with HIV. It was version v3.0 of the immunoSEQ assay that was run at survey level. The method was immunoSEQ multiplex PCR; TCRdb's version includes in-frame clones alone and lacks a portion of them. In the table there are tens of thousands of clones, about 83% of which are singletons. Specimen: unsorted PBMCs, collected 0.4 years after starting antiretroviral therapy. The source is a man younger than 35 with HIV.

This clone appeared once. The genes are TRBV27 and TRBJ1-2, with TRBD1 identical over 8 bases. The germline V gene encodes CDR1 MNHEY and CDR2 SMNVEV (reference sequence). The CDR3 sequence is 14 residues long. V dropped 5 bases and J dropped 5; count of bases not matched to a gene: 7. The CDR3 coding sequence is TGTGCCAGCAGTGGGACAGGCAGCTATTATGGCTACACCTTC. This codes for CASSGTGSYYGYTF.

V gene TRBV27 combines with J gene TRBJ1-1; 7 bases align to TRBD1. Germline lookup yields CDR1 MNHEY and CDR2 SMNVEV (reference sequence). This CDR3 is built from 14 residues. Unmatched junction bases numbered 2, after V lost 3 bases and J lost 1 base. The CDR3, as DNA: TGTGCCAGCAGTTTCGGGACAGCGAACACTGAAGCTTTCTTT. As protein: CASSFGTANTEAFF.

The CDR3 spells CASSLSGTSGSANEQFF. The CDR3 nucleotides are TGTGCCAGCAGTTTATCGGGGACTAGCGGGAGTGCAAATGAGCAGTTCTTC. V gene TRBV27 combines with J gene TRBJ2-1, with 14 bases matching TRBD2. This CDR3 is built from 17 residues. With V trimmed by 0 bases and J by 7 bases, 5 bases remained unmatched. Germline assignment: CDR1 MNHEY and CDR2 SMNVEV (reference sequence).

The chain links TRBV11-3 to TRBJ1-1; the D is unclear. This CDR3 spans 14 amino acids. Germline V gene data show CDR1 as SGHNT and CDR2 as YENEEA. The germline V and J ends were trimmed by 2 bases and 0 bases, with 7 bases remaining between them. CDR3 DNA: TGTGCCAGCAGCTTACGGGGTATGAACACTGAAGCTTTCTTT. Translating gives CASSLRGMNTEAFF. The full variable domain, completed using reference TRBV11-3 and TRBJ1-1, is EAGVVQSPRYKIIEKKQPVAFWCNPISGHNTLYWYLQNLGQGPELLIRYENEEAVDDSQLPKDRFSAERLKGVDSTLKIQPAELGDSAVYLCASSLRGMNTEAFFGQGTRLTVV.

A single count supports this clone. The chain couples TRBV11-1 to TRBJ2-1, with D maybe TRBD2 (6 bases). With 4 bases removed from V and 9 bases from J, the gap between germline ends came to 16 bases. The CDR3 totals 14 residues. Germline V CDR1 and CDR2: SGHAT, FQDESV (reference sequence). CDR3 protein: CASSSPHGSSEQFF. CDR3 bases: TGTGCCAGCAGCTCCCCCCACGGGAGCTCTGAGCAGTTCTTC.

The chain couples TRBV6-5 to TRBJ2-1; D unclear. The germline V gene encodes CDR1 MNHEY and CDR2 SVGAGI. The CDR3 spans 15 residues. With 6 bases removed from V and 3 bases from J, the gap between germline ends came to 15 bases. The DNA for the CDR3 is TGTGCCAGCAGACCGTACTGGGGTGACTACAATGAGCAGTTCTTC. This translates into CASRPYWGDYNEQFF.

CDR3: CASSPIGGFYEQYF. The CDR3 DNA follows: TGTGCCAGCAGCCCTATCGGGGGTTTCTACGAGCAGTACTTC. The rearrangement uses TRBV27 and TRBJ2-7; D might be TRBD2 (6 bases). Germline CDR1 MNHEY, CDR2 SMNVEV (reference sequence). V was shortened by 6 bases and J by 3 bases, with 15 bases between the two germline ends. This CDR3 has 14 residues.

This clone was observed once. The chain combines TRBV9 with TRBJ2-1; 9 nucleotides align to TRBD1. Germline V CDR1 and CDR2: SGDLS, YYNGEE. The junction had 9 bases not matched to a gene; V was cut back by 0 bases and J by 5 bases. The CDR3 totals 17 residues. Here the CDR3 reads CASSVDGRTGEHNEQFF. DNA of the CDR3: TGTGCCAGCAGCGTAGATGGGAGGACAGGGGAACACAATGAGCAGTTCTTC. Supplemented by reference TRBV9 and TRBJ2-1, the full variable domain reads DSGVTQTPKHLITATGQRVTLRCSPRSGDLSVYWYQQSLDQGLQFLIQYYNGEERAKGNILERFSAQQFPDLHSELNLSSLELGDSALYFCASSVDGRTGEHNEQFFGPGTRLTVL.

This clone was observed a single time. The V and J genes are TRBV7-9 and TRBJ2-7; the D is unclear. From germline, CDR1 is SEHNR and CDR2 FQNEAQ (reference sequence). This CDR3 is 15 amino acids long. Trimming stripped 5 bases from V and 4 bases from J, with 18 bases between. The CDR3 nucleotides are TGTGCCAGCAGCCCAGTCGCCCAAGCTGATTACGAGCAGTACTTC. Encoded protein: CASSPVAQADYEQYF.

The rearrangement links TRBV19 to TRBJ2-5; perhaps D is TRBD1 or TRBD2 (5 bases each). The germline V gene has CDR1 LNHDA and CDR2 SQIVND (reference sequence). The V and J ends lost 5 bases and 7 bases respectively, with 17 bases between them. This CDR3 is 14 amino acids long. The CDR3 DNA reads TGTGCCAGTAGTTCGGGCCCCGGGGCAGGGACCCAGTACTTC. It is translated as CASSSGPGAGTQYF.

This clone was counted a single time. J is TRBJ1-4 and V is TRBV28; 8 nucleotides line up with TRBD1. Trimming took 6 bases from V and 2 from J; bases not matched to a gene: 8. Germline V CDR1 and CDR2: MDHEN, SYDVKM. The CDR3 loop spans 16 amino acids. CDR3 DNA: TGTGCCAGCAGCCGAGACAGGGGTGCGACTAATGAAAAACTGTTTTTT. Amino acid sequence: CASSRDRGATNEKLFF.

The rearrangement joins TRBV19 to TRBJ1-3; D remains ambiguous. Germline-derived CDR1 and CDR2 are LNHDA and SQIVND (reference sequence). The CDR3 runs to 14 residues. V was clipped by 5 bases and J by 5 bases, with 13 bases between them. The CDR3 DNA is TGTGCCAGTAGTGTTCTCCCGACGAGAAACACCATATATTTT. Its translation is CASSVLPTRNTIYF.

Comments on this clone: A junction end diverges from the germline sequence, so it may reflect a read error. The chain has TRBV7-7 and TRBJ1-3; TRBD1 matches 7 bases. Germline values: CDR1 SSHAT, CDR2 FNYEAQ (reference sequence). CDR3 length: 18 amino acids. CDR3 region: CASSLDDPRGVVGNTIYF. CDR3 sequence (DNA): TGTGCTAGCAGCCTGGATGACCCCAGGGGGGTGGTTGGAAACACCATATATTTT.

This clone was seen a few times. The chain has TRBV27 and TRBJ2-1; 12 bases align to TRBD2. The CDR3 consists of 15 residues. After removal of 5 bases from V and 7 bases from J, the junction contained 6 bases not matched to a gene. Looked up from germline, CDR1 is MNHEY and CDR2 is SMNVEV (reference sequence). The CDR3 region is CASSPNGLAGNEQFF. The CDR3 coding sequence is TGTGCCAGCAGTCCCAATGGACTAGCGGGGAATGAGCAGTTCTTC.